The 19 T cell receptor beta chains presented below share a single source sample, sequenced in a study of cytomegalovirus exposure and HLA in healthy donors. The PCR contained 60 Vbeta and 13 Jbeta primers. Assay used: immunoSEQ multiplex PCR; TCRdb lists only in-frame clones, some missing. The sample consists of hundreds of thousands of clones, 70% to 85% of them appearing once. What was sequenced was PBMCs. All receptors come from a woman in her sixties in good health and CMV-seropositive.

The table lists this clone with a count of one. The chain carries TRBV4-1 and TRBJ1-2, with 10 bases that match TRBD1. V gave up 6 bases and J gave up 6 bases; unmatched junction bases: 13. The germline V gene has CDR1 MGHRA and CDR2 YSYEKL. The CDR3 spans 16 residues. DNA for the CDR3: TGCGCCAGCAGTGTTTTTTACCGGGACAGGGGAGATGGCTACACCTTC. This codes for CASSVFYRDRGDGYTF.

The J gene is TRBJ2-1, the V gene TRBV2; 10 positions agree with TRBD2. Germline lookup yields CDR1 SNHLY and CDR2 FYNNEI. V lost 2 bases to trimming and J lost 3 bases; unmatched junction nucleotides: 7. The CDR3 length is 17 residues. The CDR3 DNA reads as TGTGCCAGCAGTGAATTTCTAGCGGGAGACTTCTACAATGAGCAGTTCTTC. It is translated as CASSEFLAGDFYNEQFF.

This rearrangement joins TRBV5-1 to TRBJ2-2, with 13 bases lining up with TRBD2. Germline CDR1 reads SGHRS; CDR2 reads YFSETQ. This CDR3 comprises 17 residues. The V gene end was trimmed by 2 bases and the J gene end by 4 bases; junction bases not matched to a gene: 5. The CDR3 protein is CASSFGLAGARTGELFF. CDR3 coding DNA: TGCGCCAGCAGCTTCGGACTAGCGGGGGCCCGCACCGGGGAGCTGTTTTTT.

This chain connects TRBV7-9 to TRBJ1-2; tentatively, D is TRBD1 (6 bases). V lost 5 bases, J lost 6 bases, and 13 bases lay in between. This CDR3 has 13 residues. Germline CDR1 is SEHNR and CDR2 is FQNEAQ (reference sequence). Written as DNA, the CDR3 is TGTGCCAGCAGCCGCGAAGGGGGTGATGGCTACACCTTC. It translates to CASSREGGDGYTF.

The V call is TRBV28, the J call TRBJ2-3; D gene ambiguous. Germline V gene data show CDR1 as MDHEN and CDR2 as SYDVKM. The CDR3 sequence is 15 residues long. Trimming took 6 bases from V and 0 from J, leaving 13 bases between them. The CDR3 DNA sequence: TGTGCCAGCAGCCGCTCTGGCACCAGCACAGATACGCAGTATTTT. This sequence encodes CASSRSGTSTDTQYF.

This clone was seen a few times. V is TRBV28 and J is TRBJ2-2, with a weak D call TRBD2 (5 bases). The CDR3 sequence is 15 residues long. V lost 6 bases to trimming and J lost 1 base, with 12 bases between them. Germline V gene lookup returns CDR1 MDHEN and CDR2 SYDVKM. The CDR3 is CASRPTAGNTGELFF. The CDR3 nucleotides are TGTGCCAGCAGGCCGACGGCGGGGAACACCGGGGAGCTGTTTTTT.

A remark on this clone: Additional DNA sequences in this sample encode the identical CDR3. This rearrangement joins TRBV7-9 to TRBJ1-3; tentatively, D is TRBD1 (6 bases). Per germline, CDR1 SEHNR and CDR2 FQNEAQ (reference sequence). The CDR3 runs 13 residues. Trimming took 5 bases from V and 4 from J, leaving 9 bases between them. CDR3 region: CASSLGQGNTIYF. The DNA of the CDR3 is TGTGCCAGCAGCCTCGGACAGGGAAACACCATATATTTT.

This chain connects TRBV4-1 to TRBJ2-7; 8 nucleotides agree with TRBD1. V lost 4 bases to trimming and J lost 0 bases; unmatched junction nucleotides: 5. Germline V gene lookup returns CDR1 MGHRA and CDR2 YSYEKL. The CDR3 runs 15 residues. The CDR3 spells CASSPHRGSSYEQYF. CDR3 DNA: TGCGCCAGCAGCCCCCACAGGGGGAGCTCCTACGAGCAGTACTTC.

The genes are TRBV6-1 and TRBJ2-7; TRBD1 matches 10 bases. CDR3 length: 14 amino acids. In germline, CDR1 is MNHNS, CDR2 SASEGT. V was clipped by 6 bases and J by 2 bases; unmatched bases: 4. CDR3 residues: CASRGTGETYEQYF. CDR3 in DNA: TGTGCCAGCAGGGGGACAGGGGAAACCTACGAGCAGTACTTC.

J is TRBJ2-5 and V is TRBV2; maybe TRBD2 (5 bases). The CDR3 length is 12 residues. V lost 6 bases to trimming and J lost 5 bases, with 10 bases between them. Germline CDR1 reads SNHLY; CDR2 reads FYNNEI. The CDR3, as DNA: TGTGCCAGCAGCCCAAGGGAGGAGACCCAGTACTTC. It translates to CASSPREETQYF.

This clone was observed once. The chain recombines TRBV10-3 with TRBJ1-1; a possible D gene is TRBD1 (6 bases). CDR1 ENHRY and CDR2 SYGVKD come from the germline V gene. The CDR3 loop spans 13 amino acids. Trimming left V 10 bases short and J 3 bases short, with 15 bases between. Written as DNA, the CDR3 is TGTGCCACCGGGGGGGAGGGGGACACTGAAGCTTTCTTT. This codes for CATGGEGDTEAFF.

This sequence joins TRBV9 and TRBJ1-3; D not certain. The CDR3 contains 17 residues. V lost 2 bases and J 0 bases, leaving 15 bases between the germline ends. CDR1 is SGDLS and CDR2 is YYNGEE in the germline V gene. The CDR3, as DNA: TGTGCCAGCAGCGTCGGAAACAGACCGAGCTCTGGAAACACCATATATTTT. Translated: CASSVGNRPSSGNTIYF. Drawing the rest from reference TRBV9 and TRBJ1-3, the complete variable domain is DSGVTQTPKHLITATGQRVTLRCSPRSGDLSVYWYQQSLDQGLQFLIQYYNGEERAKGNILERFSAQQFPDLHSELNLSSLELGDSALYFCASSVGNRPSSGNTIYFGEGSWLTVV.

In its sample, this clone was seen once. The V gene is TRBV7-2, the J gene TRBJ2-1; D is ambiguous. CDR3 length equals 15 residues. V was clipped by 3 bases and J by 0 bases, with 9 bases between them. The V gene's germline CDR1 is SGHTA and CDR2 FQGNSA. The CDR3 reads CASSLTRSSYNEQFF. CDR3 bases: TGTGCCAGCAGCTTGACGAGGAGCTCCTACAATGAGCAGTTCTTC.

This clone has only a few counts. The CDR3 region is CATSRTGTGNTIYF. The CDR3 DNA reads as TGTGCCACCAGCAGGACAGGGACTGGAAACACCATATATTTT. The genes are TRBV15 and TRBJ1-3; 7 bases agree with TRBD1. V was pared by 3 bases and J by 2 bases, with 1 base of the junction left unmatched. The CDR3 contains 14 residues. In germline, CDR1 is LNHNV, CDR2 YYDKDF (reference sequence). The entire variable domain, with the rest obtained from reference TRBV15 and TRBJ1-3, is as follows: DAMVIQNPRYQVTQFGKPVTLSCSQTLNHNVMYWYQQKSSQAPKLLFHYYDKDFNNEADTPDNFQSRRPNTSFCFLDIRSPGLGDTAMYLCATSRTGTGNTIYFGEGSWLTVV.

V gene TRBV4-2 combines with J gene TRBJ1-6; D is undetermined. V lost 6 bases and J 4 bases, leaving 4 bases between the germline ends. Germline values: CDR1 LGHNA, CDR2 YNFKEQ. The CDR3 extends over 12 amino acids. The CDR3, as DNA: TGTGCCAGCAGGGCTTATAATTCACCCCTCCACTTT. It codes for CASRAYNSPLHF.

The chain has TRBV7-8 and TRBJ2-5, with D possibly matching TRBD2 (5 bases). With 5 bases removed from V and 5 bases from J, the gap between germline ends came to 12 bases. This CDR3 comprises 13 residues. Germline V CDR1 and CDR2: SGHVS, FQNEAQ. CDR3 in DNA: TGTGCCAGCAGCGGAGGACCTGGGGAGACCCAGTACTTC. This gives the protein CASSGGPGETQYF. The whole variable domain, filled in from reference TRBV7-8 and TRBJ2-5, reads GAGVSQSPRYKVAKRGQDVALRCDPISGHVSLFWYQQALGQGPEFLTYFQNEAQLDKSGLPSDRFFAERPEGSVSTLKIQRTQQEDSAVYLCASSGGPGETQYFGPGTRLLVL.

The chain is built from TRBV27 and TRBJ1-2, with 10 bases lining up with TRBD1. This CDR3 spans 14 amino acids. The J segment lost 8 bases and the V segment lost 0 bases, leaving 3 bases of the junction unmatched. Per the germline V gene, CDR1 is MNHEY and CDR2 is SMNVEV (reference sequence). The CDR3 bases are TGTGCCAGCAGTTTATCAGGACAGGGGGGAGGCTACACCTTC. Its translation: CASSLSGQGGGYTF.

V usage is TRBV5-6 and J usage is TRBJ2-3; possible D gene TRBD2, 6 bases. V lost 4 bases and J lost 0, with 12 bases in between. Germline CDR1 reads SGHDT; CDR2 reads YYEEEE. This CDR3 contains 15 residues. CDR3 in amino acids: CASSAGRKSTDTQYF. Written as DNA, the CDR3 is TGTGCCAGCAGCGCGGGACGAAAAAGCACAGATACGCAGTATTTT.

For this clone: An end of the junction does not agree with germline; a read error may underlie this. The J gene is TRBJ2-3, the V gene TRBV5-8; 7 bases are a match to TRBD1. The CDR3 has 11 residues. Germline V gene sequence: CDR1 SGHTS, CDR2 YDEGEE. CDR3 region: CASSIRDRGNF. The DNA for the CDR3 is TGTGCCAGCAGCATCCGGGACAGAGGTAACTTT.